The 7 T cell receptor beta chains below come from one sample, sequenced in a study of blood T cells in healthy people across ages. Then a second PCR, running about 6 to 11 cycles, was carried out with a sample-barcoded 5' primer and a J-beta primer mix. In TCRdb, the 5' RACE reads were re-called with MiXCR into one record per CDR3 protein. The data show some 1.7 million distinct CDR3 sequences, approximately 28% seen once. The sequenced sample was blood. These receptor sequences come from a woman aged 25 to 45 in good health.

The genes are TRBV12-3 or TRBV12-4 and TRBJ1-2; 9 nucleotides match TRBD1. This CDR3 region has 13 residues. V was clipped by 6 bases and J by 8 bases; unmatched bases: 7. The CDR3: CASSRDRAKGYTF. The CDR3, as DNA: TGTGCCAGCAGCCGGGACAGGGCAAAAGGCTACACCTTC.

V gene TRBV19 combines with J gene TRBJ2-3; TRBD1 aligns across 8 bases. The CDR3 extends over 15 amino acids. In germline, CDR1 is LNHDA, CDR2 SQIVND (reference sequence). V lost 8 bases, J lost 5 bases, and 12 bases stayed unmatched. The CDR3 sequence: CASGTVQGARDTQYF. CDR3 sequence (DNA): TGTGCCAGTGGTACAGTCCAGGGGGCGCGAGATACGCAGTATTTT.

This clonotype has just a few counts. The chain links TRBV5-1 to TRBJ1-1; 9 nucleotides match TRBD1. CDR1 and CDR2 (germline): SGHRS, YFSETQ. Unmatched junction bases numbered 9, after V lost 4 bases and J lost 11 bases. The CDR3 is 13 residues long. CDR3 nucleotides: TGCGCCAGCAGCCCAGACGGGGACAGGGATGCTTTCTTT. Translating it yields CASSPDGDRDAFF. Full variable domain (rest looked up from reference TRBV5-1 and TRBJ1-1): KAGVTQTPRYLIKTRGQQVTLSCSPISGHRSVSWYQQTPGQGLQFLFEYFSETQRNKGNFPGRFSGRQFSNSRSEMNVSTLELGDSALYLCASSPDGDRDAFFGQGTRLTVV.

This clonotype has at least ten counts. V gene TRBV20-1 combines with J gene TRBJ2-5; 13 positions match TRBD2. The germline V gene has CDR1 DFQATT and CDR2 SNEGSKA (reference sequence). The J segment lost 7 bases and the V segment lost 6 bases, leaving 8 bases of the junction unmatched. The CDR3 sequence is 14 residues long. The CDR3 here is CSAPTSGRVRTQYF. The CDR3 DNA sequence: TGCAGTGCCCCTACTAGCGGGAGGGTTCGGACCCAGTACTTC.

In its sample, this clonotype was seen many times. V gene TRBV7-9 combines with J gene TRBJ2-1; weak D call: TRBD2 (6 bases). V gave up 2 bases and J gave up 5 bases, with 10 bases separating them. Germline V gene sequence: CDR1 SEHNR, CDR2 FQNEAQ (reference sequence). This CDR3 has 14 amino acids. The CDR3 nucleotides read TGTGCCAGCAGCTTATCCGGGACTGACAATGAGCAGTTCTTC. Its translation is CASSLSGTDNEQFF.

J is TRBJ2-3 and V is TRBV2; D uncertain. Germline values: CDR1 SNHLY, CDR2 FYNNEI. V was cut by 2 bases and J by 0 bases, with 9 bases left in between. The CDR3 spans 15 residues. The CDR3 nucleotides read TGTGCCAGCAGTGAAATGCCCTCTAGCACAGATACGCAGTATTTT. Its translation is CASSEMPSSTDTQYF.

J is TRBJ2-4 and V is TRBV20-1; no clear D gene. V was cut by 0 bases and J by 2 bases, with 2 bases left in between. CDR3 length equals 12 residues. The germline V gene has CDR1 DFQATT and CDR2 SNEGSKA (reference sequence). The CDR3 DNA reads as TGCAGTGCTAGAGATCCCAAAAACATTCAGTACTTC. Its protein product is CSARDPKNIQYF.